One sample yielded the 28 T cell receptor beta chains listed below, sequenced in a study of CD8 T cells in ankylosing spondylitis. Notes on the study in general: Ankylosing spondylitis blood seemed to carry a telltale TCR beta motif made of eight highly homologous variants.

Their target antigens are unknown. From the 5' RACE reads, TCRdb called clonotypes with MiXCR, one entry per CDR3 protein. This table holds around 770,000 distinct CDR3 sequences, around 19% found once. Sequences were obtained from blood, either unsorted or a sorted T cell fraction (not recorded which). These receptors originate from a male donor with ankylosing spondylitis.

This chain uses TRBV20-1 with TRBJ2-5; weak D call: TRBD2 (6 bases). Trimming took 5 bases from V and 5 from J, leaving 9 bases between them. Germline values: CDR1 DFQATT, CDR2 SNEGSKA (reference sequence). CDR3 length: 11 amino acids. The CDR3 DNA reads as TGCAGTGCTGCGGGATCCGAGACCCAGTACTTC. It yields the protein CSAAGSETQYF.

This clonotype came up a few times. The CDR3 nucleotides read TGCGCCAGCAGCCAACGAATACAGGGGAGTGAGGACACTGAAGCTTTCTTT. It specifies CASSQRIQGSEDTEAFF. The chain employs TRBV4-3 and TRBJ1-1; TRBD1 agrees at 7 bases. The CDR3 sequence is 17 residues long. Trimming at V came to 2 bases and at J to 3 bases, leaving 12 bases not matched to a gene. Germline values: CDR1 LGHNA, CDR2 YSLEER.

The chain couples TRBV6-1 to TRBJ1-1; D remains unclear. This CDR3 has 15 amino acids. Germline V lookup: CDR1 MNHNS, CDR2 SASEGT. The germline V and J ends were trimmed by 3 bases and 3 bases, with 14 bases remaining between them. CDR3 amino acids: CASSDMGRSDTEAFF. DNA for the CDR3: TGTGCCAGCAGTGACATGGGAAGGAGTGACACTGAAGCTTTCTTT.

This clonotype was seen a handful of times. This chain links TRBV5-1 with TRBJ2-1; the D gene is possibly TRBD1 (5 bases). CDR1 SGHRS and CDR2 YFSETQ come from the germline V gene. CDR3 size: 13 residues. V dropped 4 bases and J dropped 9 bases, with 14 bases sitting between them. In DNA, the CDR3 is TGCGCCAGCAGCCAAACAAGGGGCACTGAGCAGTTCTTC. Translated, it gives CASSQTRGTEQFF.

This clonotype was seen a few times. This chain links TRBV24-1 with TRBJ2-1; D possibly corresponds to TRBD1 (8 bases). This CDR3 comprises 15 residues. Per the germline V gene, CDR1 is KGHDR and CDR2 is SFDVKD. V was cut by 7 bases and J by 8 bases, with 20 bases left in between. The CDR3 nucleotides read TGTGCCACCAGCCCGGGGGGAACAGGGGGTGATGAGCAGTTCTTC. Encoded protein: CATSPGGTGGDEQFF.

This chain uses TRBV5-6 with TRBJ2-7; no clear D gene. V lost 4 bases and J 1 base, leaving 15 bases between the germline ends. Germline CDR1 and CDR2: SGHDT and YYEEEE. This CDR3 contains 15 residues. CDR3 residues: CASSRGVGVSYEQYF. CDR3 DNA sequence: TGTGCCAGCAGCCGCGGCGTGGGCGTGTCCTACGAGCAGTACTTC. The full variable domain, in which reference TRBV5-6 and TRBJ2-7 provide the parts outside the CDR3, is DAGVTQSPTHLIKTRGQQVTLRCSPKSGHDTVSWYQQALGQGPQFIFQYYEEEERQRGNFPDRFSGHQFPNYSSELNVNALLLGDSALYLCASSRGVGVSYEQYFGPGTRLTVT.

This clonotype was counted at least ten times. The V and J genes are TRBV5-6 and TRBJ1-1; D might be TRBD1 (5 bases). The CDR3 totals 13 residues. Germline CDR1 is SGHDT and CDR2 is YYEEEE. V lost 0 bases and J lost 7, with 10 bases in between. The CDR3 is CASSLVGANEAFF. In nucleotides, the CDR3 is TGTGCCAGCAGCTTGGTCGGGGCCAATGAAGCTTTCTTT.

The chain has TRBV29-1 and TRBJ2-7; 7 bases match TRBD1. CDR1 and CDR2 from the germline V gene are SQVTM and ANQGSEA. The CDR3 is made up of 14 amino acids. Trimming took 2 bases from V and 7 from J; bases not matched to a gene: 11. The CDR3 coding sequence is TGCAGCGTTGAAAAGGGGGCCTCCGTCGGGGAGCAGTACTTC. It encodes CSVEKGASVGEQYF.

The rearrangement uses TRBV20-1 and TRBJ1-1; D unresolved. Between the trimmed V and J ends, which lost 5 bases and 0 bases, there was a span of 13 bases. The CDR3 is 14 residues long. Germline CDR1 reads DFQATT; CDR2 reads SNEGSKA (reference sequence). CDR3 protein: CSARVGEMNTEAFF. CDR3 in DNA: TGCAGTGCTCGAGTTGGGGAGATGAACACTGAAGCTTTCTTT.

V gene TRBV2 combines with J gene TRBJ2-5, with 8 bases identical to TRBD1. CDR3 length equals 15 residues. Germline-derived CDR1 and CDR2 are SNHLY and FYNNEI. The junction had 7 bases not matched to a gene; V was cut back by 6 bases and J by 1 base. The CDR3 here is CASSGGQASQETQYF. The DNA of the CDR3 is TGTGCCAGCAGCGGGGGACAGGCCTCCCAAGAGACCCAGTACTTC.

This chain connects TRBV20-1 to TRBJ1-2, with D tentatively TRBD1 (6 bases). CDR1 and CDR2 (germline): DFQATT, SNEGSKA (reference sequence). Trimming pared 0 bases from V and 4 bases from J, leaving 9 bases between. This CDR3 contains 13 residues. CDR3 in amino acids: CSARDGQTYGYTF. The CDR3 bases are TGCAGTGCTAGAGATGGACAGACCTATGGCTACACCTTC.

This clonotype was recorded a few times. J is TRBJ1-1 and V is TRBV28; unclear D gene. Germline CDR1 MDHEN, CDR2 SYDVKM. The length of the CDR3 is 14 residues. The V end lost 5 bases, the J end lost 5 bases, and 15 bases lay between the germline ends. The CDR3 spells CASSQSDRATEAFF. DNA of the CDR3: TGTGCCAGCAGTCAATCGGACCGAGCGACTGAAGCTTTCTTT.

V gene TRBV6-2 or TRBV6-3 combines with J gene TRBJ2-2; 9 nucleotides match TRBD2. Trimming at V came to 7 bases and at J to 4 bases, leaving 7 bases not matched to a gene. Looked up from germline, CDR1 is MNHEY and CDR2 is SVGEGT. The CDR3 is 15 residues long. The CDR3 region has the DNA TGTGCCAGCAACTGGGCTAGCGGGGCCACCGGGGAGCTGTTTTTT. This codes for CASNWASGATGELFF.

This chain uses TRBV12-3 or TRBV12-4 with TRBJ2-1; either TRBD1 or TRBD2 may fit D (6 bases each). CDR3 length: 14 amino acids. V lost 4 bases and J lost 7, with 14 bases in between. The CDR3 is CASSSEGGGNEQFF. Written as DNA, the CDR3 is TGTGCCAGCAGTTCGGAGGGGGGCGGAAATGAGCAGTTCTTC.

The V and J genes are TRBV11-1 and TRBJ1-4, with D unclear. Germline V gene lookup returns CDR1 SGHAT and CDR2 FQDESV (reference sequence). The CDR3 is 15 amino acids. The V end was cut by 4 bases, the J end by 5 bases, with 14 bases between. CDR3 amino acids: CASSYRGEANEKLFF. CDR3 DNA sequence: TGTGCCAGCAGCTACCGCGGGGAAGCCAATGAAAAACTGTTTTTT.

A single count supports this clonotype. The CDR3 reads CASRYTGFQETQYF. Written as DNA, the CDR3 is TGCGCCAGCAGGTACACAGGGTTCCAAGAGACCCAGTACTTC. The chain employs TRBV10-2 and TRBJ2-5; weak D call: TRBD1 (6 bases). This CDR3 spans 14 amino acids. V was shortened by 6 bases and J by 1 base, with 12 bases between the two germline ends. Germline V gene data show CDR1 as WSHSY and CDR2 as SAAADI.

This clonotype was observed a few times. The genes are TRBV3-1 and TRBJ2-1; D unresolved. The germline gives CDR1 LGHDT, CDR2 YNNKEL (reference sequence). There are 17 residues in the CDR3. Trimming removed 4 bases at V and 8 bases at J, with 24 bases between. The CDR3 loop is CASSPQSGLTYRYEQFF. DNA for the CDR3: TGTGCCAGCAGCCCTCAATCTGGGTTAACCTATAGGTATGAGCAGTTCTTC.

A few counts support this clonotype. The chain couples TRBV29-1 to TRBJ2-4, with D unresolved. CDR3 length: 16 residues. Trimming removed 7 bases at V and 0 bases at J, with 19 bases between. The germline V gene encodes CDR1 SQVTM and CDR2 ANQGSEA. The CDR3 loop reads CSALGRGALAKNIQYF. In DNA form, the CDR3 reads TGCAGCGCCCTTGGTCGAGGAGCCCTAGCCAAAAACATTCAGTACTTC.

V and J are TRBV2 and TRBJ2-3; 13 bases align to TRBD2. Germline trimming cut 8 bases from V and 3 bases from J; bases unmatched to any gene: 8. CDR1 is SNHLY and CDR2 is FYNNEI in the germline V gene. The CDR3 sequence is 16 residues long. CDR3 in DNA: TGTGCCAGCCGACTAGCGGGGGGTTTGGTGACAGATACGCAGTATTTT. Amino acid sequence: CASRLAGGLVTDTQYF.

This clonotype appeared a few times. V gene TRBV20-1 combines with J gene TRBJ2-1; no reliable D call. The ends were cut back, 8 bases at V and 4 bases at J, with 18 bases in the middle. CDR1 and CDR2 (germline): DFQATT, SNEGSKA (reference sequence). CDR3 length: 14 amino acids. DNA for the CDR3: TGCAGTAGTCCGCCGGGTCCCGCTTACAATGAGCAGTTCTTC. It codes for CSSPPGPAYNEQFF.

This clonotype has more than one count but fewer than ten. This rearrangement joins TRBV6-5 to TRBJ1-1; 9 positions agree with TRBD1. Trimming cost V 1 base and J 11 bases; bases outside gene matches: 20. The CDR3 spans 18 residues. Germline lookup yields CDR1 MNHEY and CDR2 SVGAGI. This CDR3 is CASSYYSFDRGMNFGAFF. CDR3 nucleotides: TGTGCCAGCAGTTACTACTCTTTTGACAGGGGGATGAATTTTGGCGCTTTCTTT.

The genes are TRBV20-1 and TRBJ1-2, with a tentative D call TRBD1 (6 bases). Trimming removed 1 base at V and 2 bases at J, with 8 bases between. Germline values: CDR1 DFQATT, CDR2 SNEGSKA (reference sequence). This CDR3 has 13 amino acids. The CDR3 nucleotides are TGCAGTGCTAGAGGGGGACAAAACTATGGCTACACCTTC. Encoded protein: CSARGGQNYGYTF.

The V and J genes are TRBV5-1 and TRBJ2-7, with D possibly TRBD1 on 6 matching bases. The ends were cut back, 3 bases at V and 3 bases at J, with 13 bases in the middle. CDR3 length equals 14 residues. Germline CDR1 reads SGHRS; CDR2 reads YFSETQ. The CDR3 DNA reads TGCGCCAGCAGCTCCCGGACAGCCGACTACGAGCAGTACTTC. It specifies CASSSRTADYEQYF.

A few counts support this clonotype. J is TRBJ1-5 and V is TRBV6-2 or TRBV6-3, with D possibly TRBD1 on 5 matching bases. The germline V gene encodes CDR1 MNHEY and CDR2 SVGEGT. The length of the CDR3 is 12 residues. Trimming stripped 7 bases from V and 4 bases from J, with 8 bases between. CDR3 amino acids: CASNGGNQPQHF. The CDR3 coding sequence is TGTGCCAGCAATGGGGGAAATCAGCCCCAGCATTTT.

The V gene is TRBV29-1, the J gene TRBJ1-2; D uncertain. The V end lost 3 bases, the J end lost 5 bases, and 10 bases lay between the germline ends. The CDR3 has 12 amino acids. The germline gives CDR1 SQVTM, CDR2 ANQGSEA. CDR3 DNA: TGCAGCGTTGACGGCACGGGTTATGGCTACACCTTC. It specifies CSVDGTGYGYTF.

This clonotype was seen at least ten times. This chain joins TRBV2 and TRBJ1-2, with a possible D match to TRBD1 (5 bases). From germline, CDR1 is SNHLY and CDR2 FYNNEI. V shed 2 bases and J shed 4 bases, with 14 bases lying between them. The CDR3 contains 15 residues. In DNA, the CDR3 is TGTGCCAGCAGTGAATTGGGGGACTCCTCCTATGGCTACACCTTC. This gives the protein CASSELGDSSYGYTF.

This clonotype was counted many times. CDR3 in amino acids: CASSTPGQGSQETQYF. CDR3 DNA sequence: TGTGCCAGCAGCACCCCGGGACAGGGATCCCAAGAGACCCAGTACTTC. The chain links TRBV12-3 or TRBV12-4 to TRBJ2-5; TRBD1 matches 9 bases. The CDR3 is made up of 16 amino acids. V shed 6 bases, J shed 1 base, and the junction held 9 bases outside the gene matches.

V usage is TRBV5-1 and J usage is TRBJ1-1, with TRBD1 as a possible D gene (6 bases). The CDR3 loop spans 14 amino acids. The V end was cut by 3 bases, the J end by 5 bases, with 14 bases between. CDR1 and CDR2 from the germline V gene are SGHRS and YFSETQ. The CDR3, as DNA: TGCGCCAGCAGCTCCTCGACAGGAGGGACTGAAGCTTTCTTT. Protein product: CASSSSTGGTEAFF.